This TCR beta chain was sequenced in a study of T-cell memory formation after mild COVID-19. TCRdb reanalysed the 5' RACE reads using MiXCR and keeps one entry per CDR3 protein. This repertoire shows about 130,000 distinct CDR3 sequences, 5% to 6.5% found once; its top ten account for approximately 2.3%. Sequencing was performed on PBMCs or a T cell subset sorted from them (not recorded which). This clonotype originated in an adult woman who had mild COVID-19 (a few samples of this study predate the infection). Cell type and time point are not known.

The CDR3: CSASSTGRPGYTF. For the CDR3, the DNA is TGCAGTGCTAGTTCGACAGGGCGGCCGGGCTACACCTTC. The gene calls are TRBV20-1 and TRBJ1-2; 7 bases are shared with TRBD1. Trimming took 3 bases from V and 8 from J; bases not matched to a gene: 9. Germline V gives CDR1 DFQATT, CDR2 SNEGSKA (reference sequence). This CDR3 contains 13 residues.